Listed here are 9 T cell receptor beta chains from one sample, sequenced in a study of T-cell reconstitution after alpha-beta-depleted transplantation in children. Unique molecular identifiers were used in preparing the TCRbeta library. TCRdb reprocessed the PCR reads via MiXCR and lists one record per CDR3 protein. The sample contains a few hundred thousand distinct CDR3 sequences, roughly 27% of which appear only once. The sample consisted of PBMCs, taken before TCRalphabeta/CD19-depleted stem cell transplant. The receptors were gathered from a boy less than two years old with Wiskott-Aldrich syndrome, due to receive a stem cell transplant.

In this sample, this clonotype turned up a few times. The chain employs TRBV4-2 and TRBJ2-1; no definite D call. The CDR3 loop spans 16 amino acids. Trimming took off 4 bases at V and 4 bases at J, with 17 bases between the two ends. Germline V gene sequence: CDR1 LGHNA, CDR2 YNFKEQ. As DNA, the CDR3 is TGTGCCAGCAGCCTAAAAACACAGACACTATACAATGAGCAGTTCTTC. As protein: CASSLKTQTLYNEQFF.

This clonotype has only one observation. At one end the junction does not follow the germline gene, possibly because of a read error. The chain couples TRBV5-1 to TRBJ2-1; D assignment may be TRBD1 or TRBD2 (6 bases each). The CDR3 length is 11 residues. Per the germline V gene, CDR1 is SGHRS and CDR2 is YFSETQ. The CDR3 DNA reads TGCGCCAGCAGAGGAGGGGGTGCGGCGGACTTC. As protein: CASRGGGAADF.

A few counts support this clonotype. The genes are TRBV6-5 and TRBJ1-1; the match to TRBD1 covers 8 bases. The V segment lost 6 bases and the J segment 4 bases; nucleotides outside the gene matches: 4. In germline, CDR1 is MNHEY, CDR2 SVGAGI. This CDR3 contains 13 residues. CDR3 protein: CASRYTGGTEAFF. Written as DNA, the CDR3 is TGTGCCAGCAGATATACAGGGGGCACTGAAGCTTTCTTT.

This clonotype was counted only a few times. The chain links TRBV5-1 to TRBJ2-2; no clear D. The V end lost 0 bases, the J end lost 5 bases, and 8 bases lay between the germline ends. CDR1 and CDR2 (germline): SGHRS, YFSETQ. The CDR3 has 14 residues. The CDR3 coding sequence is TGCGCCAGCAGCTTGGACCAGAAAACCGGGGAGCTGTTTTTT. This codes for CASSLDQKTGELFF.

This clonotype has a handful of counts. This chain joins TRBV10-3 and TRBJ2-1; 8 positions match TRBD1. Germline values: CDR1 ENHRY, CDR2 SYGVKD. This CDR3 is 21 amino acids long. The junction had 16 bases not matched to a gene; V was cut back by 0 bases and J by 0 bases. The DNA for the CDR3 is TGTGCCATCAGTGAGTCGGAGCCGGGACAGGCTTCGATTTACTCCTACAATGAGCAGTTCTTC. It specifies CAISESEPGQASIYSYNEQFF.

This clonotype was found once. The chain links TRBV2 to TRBJ2-7; D gene ambiguous. This CDR3 has 13 amino acids. V gave up 6 bases and J gave up 3 bases, with 12 bases separating them. Germline V gene data show CDR1 as SNHLY and CDR2 as FYNNEI. This CDR3 reads CASRFSVNYEQYF. CDR3 DNA sequence: TGTGCCAGCAGGTTCAGTGTGAACTACGAGCAGTACTTC.

This clonotype showed up just once. V is TRBV27 and J is TRBJ1-2, with no clear D. Germline V gene lookup returns CDR1 MNHEY and CDR2 SMNVEV (reference sequence). The CDR3 has 14 amino acids. Trimming shortened V by 8 bases and J by 0 bases, and 13 bases separated the two germline ends. This CDR3 reads CASSRAGTNYGYTF. Written as DNA, the CDR3 is TGTGCCAGCTCCCGGGCGGGAACTAACTATGGCTACACCTTC.

On this clonotype: One end of the junction fails to match germline, which may point to a read error. The J gene is TRBJ2-3, the V gene TRBV5-1; D perhaps matches TRBD2 (6 bases). The CDR3 covers 13 residues. Per germline, CDR1 SGHRS and CDR2 YFSETQ. The CDR3 region has the DNA TGCGCCACCAGCTCCGGGACTGAAGATACGCAGTATTTT. Translation: CATSSGTEDTQYF.

The V call is TRBV5-1, the J call TRBJ1-2; no reliable D call. Between the trimmed V and J ends, which lost 1 base and 5 bases, there was a span of 12 bases. CDR1 and CDR2 (germline): SGHRS, YFSETQ. The CDR3 is 14 amino acids. As DNA, the CDR3 is TGCGCCAGCAGCTTGATTGTGGGCGCTTATGGCTACACCTTC. Protein: CASSLIVGAYGYTF. The whole variable domain, remainder taken from reference TRBV5-1 and TRBJ1-2, is KAGVTQTPRYLIKTRGQQVTLSCSPISGHRSVSWYQQTPGQGLQFLFEYFSETQRNKGNFPGRFSGRQFSNSRSEMNVSTLELGDSALYLCASSLIVGAYGYTFGSGTRLTVV.